The source of this T cell receptor (beta chain) is a study of T cells in Graves' hyperthyroidism and ophthalmopathy. In this sample, this clonotype turned up a few times. The investigators amplified TCR beta CDR3 regions from RNA transcripts. The HTBI set primed first-round TCR CDR3 RT-PCR. TCRdb passed the multiplex PCR reads through MiXCR, listing each CDR3 protein once. The sample holds about 410,000 distinct CDR3 sequences, roughly 14% seen once. CDR3 length: 13 amino acids. Looked up from germline, CDR1 is MNHNS and CDR2 is SASEGT. Between the trimmed V and J ends, which lost 1 base and 7 bases, there was a span of 9 bases.

The V call is TRBV6-1, the J call TRBJ2-3; D remains unclear. The sequenced sample was blood. This receptor was identified in a man younger than 35 with Graves' ophthalmopathy. CDR3 sequence reads: CASSEGGQYTQYF. CDR3 DNA: TGTGCCAGCAGTGAAGGGGGTCAGTATACGCAGTATTTT.